This T cell receptor beta chain was recovered during a study of OX40 agonist ivuxolimab in advanced cancers. Study-wide points: Blood T cells, both CD4+ and CD8+, expanded clonally by week 6 at 0.1 to 3.0 mg/kg.

This table comes from immunoSEQ multiplex PCR, and its TCRdb copy is limited to in-frame clones, with some not included. The sample includes approximately 55,000 clones, around 85% seen only once; the top ten take roughly 13%. Details on this clone: Its antigen is not identified.

The CDR3 is 14 residues long. V shed 3 bases and J shed 5 bases, with 12 bases lying between them. Germline CDR1 reads SNHLY; CDR2 reads FYNNEI. The TCR originated in an adult with an advanced solid tumor such as melanoma, head and neck, liver or kidney cancer. The sample consisted of CD4+ or CD8+ T cells sorted from blood, taken in a trial of the OX40 agonist ivuxolimab. This chain uses TRBV2 with TRBJ2-3; D unresolved. The CDR3 loop is CASSDFSPQDTQYF. CDR3 bases: TGTGCCAGCAGTGACTTTTCGCCACAAGATACGCAGTATTTT.